This TCR beta chain appears in the sequencing data of a study of blood T cell repertoires in COVID-19. Study information: Sites across the United States, Italy and Spain contributed samples from acute and convalescent COVID-19. PBMCs, B-cell-depleted T cells, or T cells provided the cDNA or gDNA that made up the material.

V shed 10 bases and J 6 bases; nucleotides not matched to a gene: 12. CDR1 is WSHSY, CDR2 SAAADI, per germline. The CDR3 length is 14 residues. The count of this clone is one. How the authors handled the data: Cell counts per sample came from amplifying reference gene primers. TCRdb's table, derived via immunoSEQ multiplex PCR, lists solely in-frame clones and lacks some. V and J calls and clone size come straight from that table; D and trimming were deduced from the DNA. This sample has approximately 210,000 clones; approximately 82% occur once, and the top ten carry 8% to 10%. V is TRBV10-2 and J is TRBJ2-3, with 8 bases that match TRBD2. The TCR was taken from a woman aged 45-60 years with acute or convalescent COVID-19. The sequenced sample consisted of peripheral blood. The CDR3 spells CATQFTPGGDTQYF. Written as DNA, the CDR3 is TGCGCCACTCAATTTACCCCGGGGGGGGATACGCAGTATTTT.